The 14 T cell receptor beta chains listed next were all sequenced from one sample in a study of blood T cell repertoires in COVID-19. The data were produced by immunoSEQ multiplex PCR, yet TCRdb's version contains in-frame clones alone and is incomplete. The table includes 200,000 to 300,000 clones, approximately 90% detected once. The sample taken for sequencing was peripheral blood. These receptor sequences come from a woman in her thirties or forties with acute or convalescent COVID-19.

The chain uses TRBV11-2 and TRBJ1-1; 10 bases line up with TRBD1. V trimming: 6 bases; J trimming: 6 bases; junction bases outside the gene matches: 7. The CDR3 totals 14 residues. Germline CDR1 is SGHAT and CDR2 is FQNNGV. CDR3: CASSLGTGVAEAFF. The DNA of the CDR3 is TGTGCCAGCAGTCTCGGGACAGGGGTCGCTGAAGCTTTCTTT.

The gene calls are TRBV12-5 and TRBJ2-4, with 10 bases identical to TRBD1. CDR3 length: 18 residues. The ends lost 1 base at V and 1 base at J; junction bases unmatched: 7. Germline lookup yields CDR1 LGHNT and CDR2 FRNRAP. The CDR3 sequence is CASGLGQGAGWAKNIQYF. CDR3 DNA sequence: TGTGCTAGTGGTTTGGGACAGGGGGCAGGCTGGGCCAAAAACATTCAGTACTTC.

The gene calls are TRBV6-6 and TRBJ1-5, with 10 positions matching TRBD1. Germline CDR1 reads MNHNY; CDR2 reads SVGAGI (reference sequence). There are 12 residues in the CDR3. J lost 6 bases, V lost 8 bases, and 1 base had no gene match. The CDR3 sequence is CASGTGVQPQHF. For the CDR3, the DNA is TGTGCCAGCGGGACAGGGGTTCAGCCCCAGCATTTT.

The rearrangement links TRBV9 to TRBJ1-3; TRBD1 matches at 7 bases. V shed 0 bases and J 3 bases; nucleotides not matched to a gene: 3. The CDR3 extends over 15 amino acids. CDR1 SGDLS and CDR2 YYNGEE come from the germline V gene. This CDR3 reads CASSVARTGGNTIYF. The CDR3 nucleotides are TGTGCCAGCAGCGTAGCAAGGACAGGTGGAAACACCATATATTTT.

The chain carries TRBV18 and TRBJ1-2, with a possible D match to TRBD1 (5 bases). Germline V gene data show CDR1 as KGHSH and CDR2 as LQKENI. This CDR3 contains 16 residues. Between the trimmed V and J ends, which lost 3 bases and 0 bases, there was a span of 14 bases. The DNA of the CDR3 is TGTGCCAGCTCACCCGCGGGACTTTCAGCTAACTATGGCTACACCTTC. This encodes CASSPAGLSANYGYTF.

The chain couples TRBV18 to TRBJ1-3; D is perhaps TRBD1 (6 bases). Germline-derived CDR1 and CDR2 are KGHSH and LQKENI. The V end was cut by 3 bases, the J end by 0 bases, with 15 bases between. The length of the CDR3 is 17 residues. The chain's CDR3 is CASSPLQGLSSGNTIYF. The CDR3 DNA reads TGTGCCAGCTCACCTCTACAGGGATTAAGCTCTGGAAACACCATATATTTT.

The rearrangement joins TRBV21-1 to TRBJ2-2; the table calls TRBD1, which could not be checked here. TRBV21-1 is a documented pseudogene. This CDR3 contains 18 residues. The CDR3 nucleotides read TGTGCCAGCAGCAAAGTTAGAGGGGGCGCAATGAACACCGGGGAGCTGTTTTTT. Protein sequence: CASSKVRGGAMNTGELFF.

The rearrangement joins TRBV6-5 to TRBJ1-4, with D perhaps matching TRBD1 (5 bases). V was pared by 6 bases and J by 1 base, with 12 bases between. Germline lookup yields CDR1 MNHEY and CDR2 SVGAGI. The CDR3 is made up of 15 amino acids. The CDR3 reads CASRSLGGTNEKLFF. In nucleotides, the CDR3 is TGTGCCAGCAGATCCTTGGGGGGAACTAATGAAAAACTGTTTTTT.

The chain recombines TRBV5-6 with TRBJ2-3, with 8 bases fitting TRBD1. There are 15 residues in the CDR3. After removal of 1 base from V and 2 bases from J, the junction contained 3 bases not matched to a gene. Germline CDR1 is SGHDT and CDR2 is YYEEEE. The CDR3 reads CASSLRQGITDTQYF. Written as DNA, the CDR3 is TGTGCCAGCAGCTTGCGACAGGGGATCACAGATACGCAGTATTTT. Full variable domain (remainder filled in from reference TRBV5-6 and TRBJ2-3): DAGVTQSPTHLIKTRGQQVTLRCSPKSGHDTVSWYQQALGQGPQFIFQYYEEEERQRGNFPDRFSGHQFPNYSSELNVNALLLGDSALYLCASSLRQGITDTQYFGPGTRLTVL.

J is TRBJ1-5 and V is TRBV6-5; 11 positions agree with TRBD1. The CDR3 consists of 15 residues. Per the germline V gene, CDR1 is MNHEY and CDR2 is SVGAGI. V was pared by 6 bases and J by 11 bases, with 12 bases of the junction left unmatched. CDR3: CASRGQGATLSSQHF. The CDR3, as DNA: TGTGCCAGCAGAGGACAGGGGGCGACTCTTTCGTCCCAGCATTTT.

The rearrangement links TRBV3-1 (or the pseudogene TRBV3-2) to TRBJ2-5, with TRBD1 matching 12 bases. Germline V gene data show CDR1 as LGHDT and CDR2 as YNNKEL (reference sequence). J gave up 2 bases and V 2 bases, and 15 bases lay outside the gene matches. The CDR3 runs 20 residues. The chain's CDR3 is CASSQRGTGTGGAGQETQYF. In DNA form, the CDR3 reads TGTGCCAGCAGCCAACGGGGGACCGGGACAGGGGGCGCAGGGCAAGAGACCCAGTACTTC.

V usage is TRBV7-2 and J usage is TRBJ2-5, with D maybe TRBD1 (8 bases). Germline values: CDR1 SGHTA, CDR2 FQGNSA. CDR3 length equals 16 residues. Trimming shortened V by 7 bases and J by 4 bases, and 22 bases separated the two germline ends. CDR3 protein: CASTSGKTGVRETQYF. In DNA, the CDR3 is TGTGCCAGCACCAGCGGGAAGACAGGGGTGAGAGAGACCCAGTACTTC. Filled out from reference TRBV7-2 and TRBJ2-5, the complete variable domain reads GAGVSQSPSNKVTEKGKDVELRCDPISGHTALYWYRQSLGQGLEFLIYFQGNSAPDKSGLPSDRFSAERTGGSVSTLTIQRTQQEDSAVYLCASTSGKTGVRETQYFGPGTRLLVL.

The V gene is TRBV5-4, the J gene TRBJ2-1, with a weak D call TRBD2 (6 bases). V was cut by 0 bases and J by 0 bases, with 10 bases left in between. The CDR3 is 16 residues long. The germline CDR1 and CDR2 sequences are SGHNT and YYREEE (reference sequence). CDR3 region: CASSLAEGLSYNEQFF. The CDR3 nucleotides are TGTGCCAGCAGCTTGGCCGAGGGACTCTCCTACAATGAGCAGTTCTTC.

The chain has TRBV30 and TRBJ1-4, with 7 bases lining up with TRBD1. The CDR3 consists of 14 residues. The germline CDR1 and CDR2 sequences are GTSNPN and SVGIG (reference sequence). V dropped 6 bases and J dropped 8; count of bases not matched to a gene: 12. The chain's CDR3 is CACSKRTGEEKLFF. The CDR3 DNA sequence: TGTGCCTGCTCAAAAAGGACAGGCGAGGAAAAACTGTTTTTT.